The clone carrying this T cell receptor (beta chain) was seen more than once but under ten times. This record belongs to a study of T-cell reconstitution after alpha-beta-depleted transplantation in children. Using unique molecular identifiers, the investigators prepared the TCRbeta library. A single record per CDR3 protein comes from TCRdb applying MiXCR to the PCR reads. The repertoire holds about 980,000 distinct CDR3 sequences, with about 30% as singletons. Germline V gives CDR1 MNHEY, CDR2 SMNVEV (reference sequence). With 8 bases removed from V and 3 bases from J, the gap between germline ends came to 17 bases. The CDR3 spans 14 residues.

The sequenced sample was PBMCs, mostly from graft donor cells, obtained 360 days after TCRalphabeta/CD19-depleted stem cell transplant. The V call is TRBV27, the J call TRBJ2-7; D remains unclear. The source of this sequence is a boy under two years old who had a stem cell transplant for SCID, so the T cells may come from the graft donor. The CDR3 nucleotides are TGTGCCAGCTCTTCTGGTTGGACCAACTACGAGCAGTACTTC. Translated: CASSSGWTNYEQYF.